These 19 T cell receptor beta chains share one sample of origin, sequenced in a study of T cell changes during pregnancy in multiple sclerosis. Profiling relied on immunoSEQ multiplex PCR, and the TCRdb table lists in-frame clones only, not all of them. The top ten clones hold roughly 0.41% of a sample with about 36,000 clones, 93% of them seen once. Specimen: CD4+ T cells from peripheral blood mononuclear cells, collected in the first trimester of pregnancy. The receptors were sampled from a female donor with multiple sclerosis, enrolled in a pregnancy study.

This clone appeared once. The chain has TRBV10-3 and TRBJ1-2; 12 positions match TRBD1. V was clipped by 4 bases and J by 3 bases; unmatched bases: 3. This CDR3 spans 15 amino acids. Germline assignment: CDR1 ENHRY and CDR2 SYGVKD. This CDR3 reads CAISAGTGGYYGYTF. CDR3 DNA sequence: TGTGCCATCAGTGCCGGGACAGGGGGCTACTATGGCTACACCTTC.

The genes are TRBV13 and TRBJ1-1, with D unresolved. The CDR3 is 13 amino acids. The V end was cut by 2 bases, the J end by 1 base, with 5 bases between. Germline CDR1 is PRHDT and CDR2 is FYEKMQ (reference sequence). For the CDR3, the DNA is TGTGCCAGCAGCTTAAACAGGAACACTGAAGCTTTCTTT. Protein sequence: CASSLNRNTEAFF.

The chain carries TRBV6-6 and TRBJ2-2; the match to TRBD2 covers 7 bases. This CDR3 region has 14 residues. The junction had 1 base not matched to a gene; V was cut back by 2 bases and J by 4 bases. Looked up from germline, CDR1 is MNHNY and CDR2 is SVGAGI (reference sequence). In DNA, the CDR3 is TGTGCCAGCAGTTACCGGGGGGTCACCGGGGAGCTGTTTTTT. Its protein product is CASSYRGVTGELFF.

The V and J genes are TRBV5-1 and TRBJ2-7; perhaps TRBD2 as D (5 bases). Germline assignment: CDR1 SGHRS and CDR2 YFSETQ. The CDR3 runs 13 residues. Trimming shortened V by 4 bases and J by 3 bases, and 11 bases separated the two germline ends. The CDR3 DNA sequence: TGCGCCAGCAGCGGAGGAGATATCTACGAGCAGTACTTC. This codes for CASSGGDIYEQYF.

V and J are TRBV5-8 and TRBJ2-2; possibly TRBD1 for D (6 bases). The germline CDR1 and CDR2 sequences are SGHTS and YDEGEE. The V end was cut by 5 bases, the J end by 1 base, with 12 bases between. The CDR3 covers 15 residues. The CDR3 DNA is TGTGCCAGCAGAACCGACAGGAGGAACACCGGGGAGCTGTTTTTT. Translating it yields CASRTDRRNTGELFF.

The V call is TRBV19, the J call TRBJ1-5; D might be TRBD1 (6 bases). Trimming took off 4 bases at V and 5 bases at J, with 15 bases between the two ends. In germline, CDR1 is LNHDA, CDR2 SQIVND (reference sequence). The CDR3 sequence is 15 residues long. CDR3: CASSSHETGYQPQHF. CDR3 bases: TGTGCCAGTAGTAGTCACGAGACAGGTTATCAGCCCCAGCATTTT.

The gene calls are TRBV5-4 and TRBJ2-1; 11 nucleotides match TRBD2. V lost 2 bases and J lost 8; bases outside the gene matches: 9. The CDR3 length is 16 residues. Per germline, CDR1 SGHNT and CDR2 YYREEE (reference sequence). CDR3 protein: CASSLMTSGNWHEQFF. The DNA for the CDR3 is TGTGCCAGCAGCTTAATGACTAGCGGGAATTGGCATGAGCAGTTCTTC.

The CDR3 bases are TGTGCCACCAGCCCCGGGAGGATAAGGAAAAACTATGGCTACACCTTC. Encoded protein: CATSPGRIRKNYGYTF. This chain joins TRBV15 and TRBJ1-2; no firm D call. Trimming stripped 5 bases from V and 2 bases from J, with 18 bases between. CDR1 LNHNV and CDR2 YYDKDF come from the germline V gene (reference sequence). The CDR3 spans 16 residues.

This chain connects TRBV2 to TRBJ2-7; possible D gene TRBD1, 8 bases. This CDR3 has 15 amino acids. V was trimmed by 4 bases and J by 7 bases, leaving 20 bases between them. Germline CDR1 is SNHLY and CDR2 is FYNNEI. DNA of the CDR3: TGTGCCAGCAGTGCAACAGGGGGGGGTATACGTGAGCAGTACTTC. Its translation is CASSATGGGIREQYF.

With respect to this clone: Relative to the germline gene, one junction end is altered; a read error may explain this. This sequence joins TRBV7-9 and TRBJ2-5; D perhaps matches TRBD1 (6 bases). CDR3 size: 12 residues. CDR1 and CDR2 from the germline V gene are SEHNR and FQNEAQ (reference sequence). The CDR3 DNA reads TGTGCCAGCAGCTTAGCGGGCAGGGGTTCGGACTTC. It encodes CASSLAGRGSDF.

The chain uses TRBV7-2 and TRBJ2-1; D gene ambiguous. The ends were cut back, 1 base at V and 0 bases at J, with 7 bases in the middle. Germline V gene data show CDR1 as SGHTA and CDR2 as FQGNSA. The CDR3 spans 15 residues. The CDR3 region has the DNA TGTGCCAGCAGCTTAGGTAGACTCTCCTACAATGAGCAGTTCTTC. Translation gives CASSLGRLSYNEQFF.

This chain joins TRBV6-5 and TRBJ1-3; D may be TRBD1 (5 bases). This CDR3 region has 16 residues. V was cut by 4 bases and J by 3 bases, with 16 bases left in between. Germline V gives CDR1 MNHEY, CDR2 SVGAGI. The CDR3 reads CASSLRGGSGGNTIYF. In DNA form, the CDR3 reads TGTGCCAGCAGTTTGCGGGGCGGGTCAGGTGGAAACACCATATATTTT.

The chain has TRBV7-6 and TRBJ2-2; D may be TRBD2 (6 bases). The germline gives CDR1 SGHVS, CDR2 FNYEAQ. The ends were cut back, 6 bases at V and 3 bases at J, with 17 bases in the middle. This CDR3 region has 16 residues. The CDR3 DNA follows: TGTGCCAGCAGTCCTTACGGGAGCGCTGACACCGGGGAGCTGTTTTTT. It encodes CASSPYGSADTGELFF.

As DNA, the CDR3 is TGTGCCATTAGGGGGAAGATCCAAGAGACCCAGTACTTC. The encoded protein is CAIRGKIQETQYF. The V gene is TRBV2, the J gene TRBJ2-5; D perhaps matches TRBD1 (6 bases). Looked up from germline, CDR1 is SNHLY and CDR2 is FYNNEI. The CDR3 is 13 amino acids. With 10 bases removed from V and 1 base from J, the gap between germline ends came to 13 bases.

This chain uses TRBV29-1 with TRBJ1-2, with 9 bases that match TRBD1. The CDR3 contains 13 residues. CDR1 SQVTM and CDR2 ANQGSEA come from the germline V gene. With V trimmed by 6 bases and J by 3 bases, 5 bases remained unmatched. CDR3 DNA: TGCAGCGTCAGGGACAGGGTTGACTATGGCTACACCTTC. This encodes CSVRDRVDYGYTF.

The gene calls are TRBV7-9 and TRBJ1-1, with a weak D call TRBD1 (6 bases). Per germline, CDR1 SEHNR and CDR2 FQNEAQ (reference sequence). Deletions cut 1 base from V and 8 bases from J, with 23 bases between. There are 17 residues in the CDR3. This CDR3 is CASSLGATDWEGEEAFF. DNA for the CDR3: TGTGCCAGCAGCTTAGGTGCCACCGACTGGGAGGGGGAAGAAGCTTTCTTT.

The V call is TRBV29-1, the J call TRBJ1-1; maybe TRBD1 (5 bases). The CDR3 length is 13 residues. V was cut by 6 bases and J by 0 bases, with 11 bases left in between. Germline V gene data show CDR1 as SQVTM and CDR2 as ANQGSEA. CDR3 loop: CSVTDRMNTEAFF. The CDR3 DNA follows: TGCAGCGTCACCGACAGAATGAACACTGAAGCTTTCTTT.

The chain couples TRBV7-5 to TRBJ2-5; the D segment call TRBD1 is taken from the table without a DNA check. TRBV7-5 is shown as a pseudogene. CDR3 length: 13 residues. The CDR3 spells CVGKAGVQETQYF. CDR3 bases: TGTGTCGGAAAAGCAGGGGTGCAAGAGACCCAGTACTTC.

CDR3 region: CASSPRGEGNTIYF. The DNA of the CDR3 is TGTGCCAGCTCACCACGGGGAGAGGGAAACACCATATATTTT. V and J are TRBV18 and TRBJ1-3, with unresolved D. The germline CDR1 and CDR2 sequences are KGHSH and LQKENI. Trimming left V 1 base short and J 4 bases short, with 8 bases between. CDR3 length: 14 amino acids.